Listed below are T cell receptor beta chains from one sample, sequenced in a study of naive and memory T cell subsets. TCRdb analysed the UMI-ligation and nested PCR reads with MiXCR anew, one entry per CDR3 protein. The repertoire has roughly 100,000 distinct CDR3 sequences, about 14% of them found once; the top ten carry around 2.8%. Sequencing was carried out using naive CD8+ T cells from blood. These receptors were taken from a human donor in good health. The CDR3 runs from the conserved cysteine through the conserved F or W.

V gene: TRBV27; CDR3 length: 15; CDR3 protein: CASSLMGGSNEKLFF
V gene: TRBV27; CDR3 length: 17; CDR3 protein: CASSLKAPGDGTDTQYF
V gene: TRBV3-1; CDR3 length: 15; CDR3 protein: CASSHSAGWINEQFF
V gene: TRBV18; CDR3 length: 14; CDR3 protein: CASSPTGGSNEQFF
V gene: TRBV7-9; CDR3 length: 15; CDR3 protein: CASSIVGGNSYEQYF
V gene: TRBV28; CDR3 length: 13; CDR3 protein: CASSFQGLGPQHF
V gene: TRBV7-8; CDR3 length: 15; CDR3 protein: CASSLEPTSSYEQYF
V gene: TRBV28; CDR3 length: 11; CDR3 protein: CASSDYNEQFF
V gene: TRBV27; CDR3 length: 14; CDR3 protein: CASSLVTGAYEQYF
V gene: TRBV4-1; CDR3 length: 17; CDR3 protein: CASSQERGTGGAYGYTF
V gene: TRBV2; CDR3 length: 14; CDR3 protein: CASSGGQGVTEAFF
V gene: TRBV7-3; CDR3 length: 14; CDR3 protein: CASSLTGGSNEQFF
V gene: TRBV25-1; CDR3 length: 13; CDR3 protein: CASSRRELETQYF
V gene: TRBV11-1; CDR3 length: 13; CDR3 protein: CASSRQGGDEQYF
V gene: TRBV14; CDR3 length: 15; CDR3 protein: CASSQYRESTDTQYF
V gene: TRBV4-3; CDR3 length: 15; CDR3 protein: CASSQDVGGLEGYTF
V gene: TRBV5-4; CDR3 length: 15; CDR3 protein: CASRPTGAWDNEQFF
V gene: TRBV4-3; CDR3 length: 14; CDR3 protein: CASSQERSRNEQFF
V gene: TRBV11-2; CDR3 length: 16; CDR3 protein: CASSLDTRQYTDTQYF
V gene: TRBV9; CDR3 length: 12; CDR3 protein: CASGPGDTEAFF
V gene: TRBV5-8; CDR3 length: 20; CDR3 protein: CASSLALRTTIYPDQHTQYF
V gene: TRBV7-9; CDR3 length: 12; CDR3 protein: CASSFAADTQYF
V gene: TRBV3-1; CDR3 length: 15; CDR3 protein: CASSPSSGTTYEQYF
V gene: TRBV12-3/TRBV12-4; CDR3 length: 14; CDR3 protein: CASILDTGANVLTF
V gene: TRBV27; CDR3 length: 16; CDR3 protein: CASRSSRQGIRDEQFF
V gene: TRBV20-1; CDR3 length: 12; CDR3 protein: CSGPEAGQPQHF
V gene: TRBV14; CDR3 length: 13; CDR3 protein: CASSQLRYSEAFF
V gene: TRBV6-6; CDR3 length: 12; CDR3 protein: CASSYEGAEAFF
V gene: TRBV10-3; CDR3 length: 13; CDR3 protein: CAIARTGDDEQYF
V gene: TRBV5-4; CDR3 length: 15; CDR3 protein: CASSLTPGIPGELFF
V gene: TRBV10-3; CDR3 length: 16; CDR3 protein: CAISEGRTHIQETQYF
V gene: TRBV7-3; CDR3 length: 15; CDR3 protein: CASSLGTSGSNEQFF
V gene: TRBV12-3/TRBV12-4; CDR3 length: 11; CDR3 protein: CASSLQGGYTF
V gene: TRBV4-1; CDR3 length: 15; CDR3 protein: CASSQGTGSYNEQFF
V gene: TRBV18; CDR3 length: 15; CDR3 protein: CASSPVGDRAYEQYF
V gene: TRBV20-1; CDR3 length: 12; CDR3 protein: CSARGSYNEQFF
V gene: TRBV7-9; CDR3 length: 14; CDR3 protein: CASSPPSGDYEQYF
V gene: TRBV24-1; CDR3 length: 15; CDR3 protein: CATSDPGGAQETQYF
V gene: TRBV5-4; CDR3 length: 13; CDR3 protein: CASSARPNNEQFF
V gene: TRBV5-1; CDR3 length: 13; CDR3 protein: CASSLAEGRKAFF
V gene: TRBV7-9; CDR3 length: 17; CDR3 protein: CASSLGPPRTLNYEQYF
V gene: TRBV2; CDR3 length: 13; CDR3 protein: CASSRSPADTQYF
V gene: TRBV7-9; CDR3 length: 15; CDR3 protein: CASSQGTSGTYEQYF
V gene: TRBV4-3; CDR3 length: 14; CDR3 protein: CASSQGRSNTEAFF
V gene: TRBV30; CDR3 length: 15; CDR3 protein: CAWSALGGLNTEAFF
V gene: TRBV4-3; CDR3 length: 13; CDR3 protein: CASSPWINTEAFF
V gene: TRBV29-1; CDR3 length: 14; CDR3 protein: CSVARPDGQETQYF
V gene: TRBV11-1; CDR3 length: 15; CDR3 protein: CASSPDGPYNSPLHF
V gene: TRBV20-1; CDR3 length: 14; CDR3 protein: CSARDRGVLDGYTF
V gene: TRBV20-1; CDR3 length: 15; CDR3 protein: CSAVPFKSAYNEQFF
V gene: TRBV7-3; CDR3 length: 15; CDR3 protein: CASSLNELPTGELFF
V gene: TRBV6-1; CDR3 length: 13; CDR3 protein: CASTLGGGTGKYF
V gene: TRBV24-1; CDR3 length: 17; CDR3 protein: CATSEPTISGKDNEQFF
V gene: TRBV2; CDR3 length: 14; CDR3 protein: CASIQGAGNYGYTF